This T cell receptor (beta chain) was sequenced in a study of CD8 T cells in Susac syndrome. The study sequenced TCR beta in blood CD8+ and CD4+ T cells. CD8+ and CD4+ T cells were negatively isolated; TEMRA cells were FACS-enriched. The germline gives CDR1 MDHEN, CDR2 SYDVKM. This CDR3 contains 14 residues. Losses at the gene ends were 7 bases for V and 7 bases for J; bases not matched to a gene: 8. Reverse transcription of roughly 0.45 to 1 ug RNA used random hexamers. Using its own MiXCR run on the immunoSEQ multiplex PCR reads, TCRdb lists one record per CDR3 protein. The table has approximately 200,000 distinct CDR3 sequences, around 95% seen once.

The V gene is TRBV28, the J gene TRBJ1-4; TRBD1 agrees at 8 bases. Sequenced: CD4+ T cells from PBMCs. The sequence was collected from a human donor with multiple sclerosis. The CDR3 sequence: CASTTGGRGEKLFF. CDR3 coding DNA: TGTGCCAGCACCACAGGGGGGCGTGGTGAAAAACTGTTTTTT.